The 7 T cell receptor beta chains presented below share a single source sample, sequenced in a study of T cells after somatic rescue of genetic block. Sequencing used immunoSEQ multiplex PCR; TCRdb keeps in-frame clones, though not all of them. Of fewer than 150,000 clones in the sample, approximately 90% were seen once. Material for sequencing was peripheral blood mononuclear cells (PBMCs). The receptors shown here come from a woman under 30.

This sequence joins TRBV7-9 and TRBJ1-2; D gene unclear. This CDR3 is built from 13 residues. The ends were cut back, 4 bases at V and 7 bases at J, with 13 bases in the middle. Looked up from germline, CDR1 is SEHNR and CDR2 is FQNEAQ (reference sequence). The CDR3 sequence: CASSSPIHIGYTF. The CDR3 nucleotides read TGTGCCAGCAGCTCCCCAATCCATATTGGCTACACCTTC.

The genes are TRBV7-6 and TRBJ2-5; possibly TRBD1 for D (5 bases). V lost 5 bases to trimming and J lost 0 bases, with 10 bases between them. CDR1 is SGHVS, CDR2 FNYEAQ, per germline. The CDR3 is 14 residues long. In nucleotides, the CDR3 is TGTGCCAGCAGCGCAACAGGAAACCAAGAGACCCAGTACTTC. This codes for CASSATGNQETQYF. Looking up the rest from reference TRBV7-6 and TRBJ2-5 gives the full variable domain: GAGVSQSPRYKVTKRGQDVALRCDPISGHVSLYWYRQALGQGPEFLTYFNYEAQQDKSGLPNDRFSAERPEGSISTLTIQRTEQRDSAMYRCASSATGNQETQYFGPGTRLLVL.

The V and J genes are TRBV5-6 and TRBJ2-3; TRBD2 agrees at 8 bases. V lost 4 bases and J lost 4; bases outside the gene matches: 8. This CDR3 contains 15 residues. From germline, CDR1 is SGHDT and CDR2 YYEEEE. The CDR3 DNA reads TGTGCCAGCAGCGATTCGGGGGGGCCGGCAGATACGCAGTATTTT. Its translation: CASSDSGGPADTQYF.

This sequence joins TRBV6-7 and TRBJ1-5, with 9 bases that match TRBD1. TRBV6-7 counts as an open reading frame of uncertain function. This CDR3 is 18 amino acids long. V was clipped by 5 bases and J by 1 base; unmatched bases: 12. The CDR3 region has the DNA TGTGCCAGCAGTCACCCCGGACAGGGGAGTGGGAGCAATCAGCCCCAGCATTTT. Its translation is CASSHPGQGSGSNQPQHF.

CDR3 region: CASSVGQGFGYTF. CDR3 DNA: TGCGCCAGCAGCGTGGGACAGGGTTTTGGCTACACCTTC. J is TRBJ1-2 and V is TRBV5-1; 9 bases fit TRBD1. The germline V gene has CDR1 SGHRS and CDR2 YFSETQ. This CDR3 is 13 amino acids long. The ends lost 4 bases at V and 7 bases at J; junction bases unmatched: 5.

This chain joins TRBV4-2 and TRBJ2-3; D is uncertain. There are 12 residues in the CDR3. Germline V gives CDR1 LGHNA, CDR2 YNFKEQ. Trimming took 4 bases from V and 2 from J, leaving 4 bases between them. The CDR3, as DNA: TGTGCCAGCAGCCTCCCCACAGATACGCAGTATTTT. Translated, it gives CASSLPTDTQYF.

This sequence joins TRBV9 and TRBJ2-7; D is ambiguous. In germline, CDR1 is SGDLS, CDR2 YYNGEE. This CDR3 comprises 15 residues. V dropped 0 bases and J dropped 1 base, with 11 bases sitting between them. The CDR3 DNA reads TGTGCCAGCAGCGTAGGGTCGGTTCCATCCTACGAGCAGTACTTC. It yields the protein CASSVGSVPSYEQYF. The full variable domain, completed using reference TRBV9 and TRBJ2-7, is DSGVTQTPKHLITATGQRVTLRCSPRSGDLSVYWYQQSLDQGLQFLIQYYNGEERAKGNILERFSAQQFPDLHSELNLSSLELGDSALYFCASSVGSVPSYEQYFGPGTRLTVT.